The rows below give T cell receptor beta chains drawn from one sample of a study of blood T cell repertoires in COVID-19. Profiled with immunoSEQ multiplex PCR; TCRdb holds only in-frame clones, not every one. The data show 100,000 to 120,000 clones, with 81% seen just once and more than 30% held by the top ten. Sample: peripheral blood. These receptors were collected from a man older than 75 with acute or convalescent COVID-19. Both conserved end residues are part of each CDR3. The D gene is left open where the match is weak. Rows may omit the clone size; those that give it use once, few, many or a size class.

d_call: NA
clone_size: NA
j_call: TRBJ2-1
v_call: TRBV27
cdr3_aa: CASSRERANEQFF
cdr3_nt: TGTGCCAGCAGCCGTGAGAGGGCCAATGAGCAGTTCTTC

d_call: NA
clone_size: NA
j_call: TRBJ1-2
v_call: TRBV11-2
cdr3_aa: CASSFKSTVGYGYTF
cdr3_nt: TGTGCCAGCAGCTTTAAGTCGACAGTTGGCTATGGCTACACCTTC

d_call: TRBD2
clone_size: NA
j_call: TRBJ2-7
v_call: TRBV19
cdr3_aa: CASSIGTSGIYEQYF
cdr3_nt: TGTGCCAGTAGTATAGGGACTAGCGGGATCTACGAGCAGTACTTC

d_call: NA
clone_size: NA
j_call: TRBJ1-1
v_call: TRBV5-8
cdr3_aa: CASREGILTEAFF
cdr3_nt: TGTGCCAGCAGGGAGGGGATTTTGACTGAAGCTTTCTTT

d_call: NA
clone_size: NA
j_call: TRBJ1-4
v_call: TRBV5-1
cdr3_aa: CASRRGKDEKLFF
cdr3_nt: TGCGCCAGCAGGCGGGGAAAGGATGAAAAACTGTTTTTT

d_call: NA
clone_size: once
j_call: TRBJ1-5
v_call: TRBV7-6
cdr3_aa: CASSLGGGGPNSNQPQHF
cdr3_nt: TGTGCCAGCAGCTTAGGGGGAGGAGGGCCGAATAGCAATCAGCCCCAGCATTTT

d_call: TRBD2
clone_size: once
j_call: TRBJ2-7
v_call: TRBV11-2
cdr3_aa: CASSSGLANEQYF
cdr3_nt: TGTGCCAGCAGCTCCGGACTAGCTAACGAGCAGTACTTC

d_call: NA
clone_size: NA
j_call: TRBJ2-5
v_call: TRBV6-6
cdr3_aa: CASTRHFQETQYF
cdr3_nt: TGTGCCAGCACCAGACATTTCCAAGAGACCCAGTACTTC

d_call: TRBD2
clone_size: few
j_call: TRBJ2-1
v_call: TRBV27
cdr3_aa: CASSFRELGLAGNEQFF
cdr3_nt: TGTGCCAGCAGTTTCAGGGAACTTGGACTAGCGGGCAATGAGCAGTTCTTC

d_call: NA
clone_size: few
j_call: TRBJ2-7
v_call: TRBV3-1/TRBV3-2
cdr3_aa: CASSPRYRTYEQYF
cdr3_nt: TGTGCCAGCAGCCCCAGGTACAGGACCTACGAGCAGTACTTC

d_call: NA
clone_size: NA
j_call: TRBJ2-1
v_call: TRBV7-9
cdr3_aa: CASSSVRGKGYNEQFF
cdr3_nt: TGTGCCAGCAGCTCTGTAAGGGGGAAGGGATACAATGAGCAGTTCTTC

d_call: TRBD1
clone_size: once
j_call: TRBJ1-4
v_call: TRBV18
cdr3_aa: CASSQNSGTGGEKLFF
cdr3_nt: TGTGCCAGCTCACAGAATTCCGGGACAGGGGGTGAAAAACTGTTTTTT

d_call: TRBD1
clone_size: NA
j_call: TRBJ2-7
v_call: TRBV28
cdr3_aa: CASSLSPDRPSYEQYF
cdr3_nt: TGTGCCAGCAGTTTATCCCCGGACAGGCCCTCCTACGAGCAGTACTTC

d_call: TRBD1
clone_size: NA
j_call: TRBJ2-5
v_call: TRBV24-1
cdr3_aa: CATSDPGQGGLETQYF
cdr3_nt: TGTGCCACCAGTGACCCCGGACAGGGTGGTCTAGAGACCCAGTACTTC

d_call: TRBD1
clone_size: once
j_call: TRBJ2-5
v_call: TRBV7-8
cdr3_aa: CASSIHRGLKETQYF
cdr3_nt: TGTGCCAGCAGCATCCACAGGGGGCTAAAAGAGACCCAGTACTTC

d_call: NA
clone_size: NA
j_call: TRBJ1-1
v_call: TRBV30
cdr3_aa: CAWSRQGIAEAFF
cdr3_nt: TGTGCCTGGAGCCGGCAGGGTATCGCTGAAGCTTTCTTT

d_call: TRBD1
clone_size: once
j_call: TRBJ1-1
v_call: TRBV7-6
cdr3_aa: CASSYGQGFEAFF
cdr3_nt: TGTGCCAGCAGCTACGGACAGGGGTTTGAAGCTTTCTTT

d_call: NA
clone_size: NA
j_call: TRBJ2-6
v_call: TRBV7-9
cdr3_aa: CASSLLSSSGANVLTF
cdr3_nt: TGTGCCAGCAGCTTACTAAGTTCCTCTGGGGCCAACGTCCTGACTTTC

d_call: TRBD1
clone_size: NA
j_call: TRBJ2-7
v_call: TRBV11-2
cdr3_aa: CASSLVQGIYEQYF
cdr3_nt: TGTGCCAGCAGCTTAGTACAGGGGATTTACGAGCAGTACTTC

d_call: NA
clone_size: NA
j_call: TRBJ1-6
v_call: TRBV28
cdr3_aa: CASSLPLGVSYNSPLHF
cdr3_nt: TGTGCCAGCAGCCTCCCTCTCGGGGTCTCCTATAATTCACCCCTCCACTTT

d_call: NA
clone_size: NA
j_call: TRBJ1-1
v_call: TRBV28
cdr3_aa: CASSLTGNTEAFF
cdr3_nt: TGTGCCAGCAGTTTAACGGGGAACACTGAAGCTTTCTTT

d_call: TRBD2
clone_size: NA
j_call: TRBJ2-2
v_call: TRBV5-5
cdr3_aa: CASSLARLGLAGGYTGELFF
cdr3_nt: TGTGCCAGCAGCTTGGCACGTCTGGGACTAGCGGGAGGGTACACCGGGGAGCTGTTTTTT

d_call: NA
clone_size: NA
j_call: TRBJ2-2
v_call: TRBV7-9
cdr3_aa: CASSLGSSTGELFF
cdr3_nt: TGTGCCAGCAGCTTAGGTTCGAGCACCGGGGAGCTGTTTTTT

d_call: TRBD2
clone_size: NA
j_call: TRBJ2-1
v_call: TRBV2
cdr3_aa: CASRYRLAANNEQFF
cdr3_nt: TGTGCCAGCAGGTACCGACTAGCGGCAAACAATGAGCAGTTCTTC